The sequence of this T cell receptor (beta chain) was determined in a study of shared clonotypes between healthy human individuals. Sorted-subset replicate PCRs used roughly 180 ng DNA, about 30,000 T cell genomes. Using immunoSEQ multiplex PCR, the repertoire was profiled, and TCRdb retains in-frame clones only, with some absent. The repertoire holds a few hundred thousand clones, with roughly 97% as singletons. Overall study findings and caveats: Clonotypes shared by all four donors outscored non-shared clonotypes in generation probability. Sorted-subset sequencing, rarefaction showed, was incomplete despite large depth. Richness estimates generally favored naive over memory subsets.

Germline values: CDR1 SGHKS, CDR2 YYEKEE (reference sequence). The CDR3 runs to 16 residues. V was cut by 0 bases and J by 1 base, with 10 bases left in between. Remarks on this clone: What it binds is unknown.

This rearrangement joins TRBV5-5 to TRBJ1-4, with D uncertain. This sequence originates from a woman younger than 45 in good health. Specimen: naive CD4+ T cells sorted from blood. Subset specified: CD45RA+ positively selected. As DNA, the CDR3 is TGTGCCAGCAGCTTGGAGGTCCTCGGAACTAATGAAAAACTGTTTTTT. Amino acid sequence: CASSLEVLGTNEKLFF.